The entry below gives a single T cell receptor beta chain sequence along with its context. This sample was included in a study of OX40 agonist ivuxolimab in advanced cancers. Blood was sampled at baseline, cycle 4 day 1, and cycle 7 day 1. The table came from immunoSEQ multiplex PCR; TCRdb's copy has only in-frame clones and leaves some out. The table has about 98,000 clones, 85% to 95% seen once. The CDR3 is 15 residues long. Germline V gene lookup returns CDR1 SGHDN and CDR2 FVKESK. V was trimmed by 0 bases and J by 4 bases, leaving 7 bases between them. The clonotype originates from an adult with an advanced solid tumor such as melanoma, head and neck, liver or kidney cancer. Source: CD4+ or CD8+ T cells sorted from blood, taken in a trial of the OX40 agonist ivuxolimab. The J gene is TRBJ2-6, the V gene TRBV14; D unclear. CDR3 nucleotides: TGTGCCAGCAGCCAAGATCTTCCCGGGGCCAACGTCCTGACTTTC. Translated: CASSQDLPGANVLTF.